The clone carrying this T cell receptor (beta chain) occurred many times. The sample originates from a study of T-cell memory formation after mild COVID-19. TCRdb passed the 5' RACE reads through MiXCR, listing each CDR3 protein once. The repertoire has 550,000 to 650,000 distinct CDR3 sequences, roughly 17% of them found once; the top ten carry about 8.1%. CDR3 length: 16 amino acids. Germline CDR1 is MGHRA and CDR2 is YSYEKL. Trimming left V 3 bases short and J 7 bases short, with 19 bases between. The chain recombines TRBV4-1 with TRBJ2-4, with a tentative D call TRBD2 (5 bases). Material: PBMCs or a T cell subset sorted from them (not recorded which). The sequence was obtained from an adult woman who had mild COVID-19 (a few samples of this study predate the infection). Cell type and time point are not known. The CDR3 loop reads CASSQADTAGVNIQYF. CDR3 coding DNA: TGCGCCAGCAGCCAGGCCGACACCGCCGGGGTCAACATTCAGTACTTC.